This entry lists 18 T cell receptor beta chains sequenced from one sample in a study of technical replicates of blood from a handful of donors (dated by TCRdb to about 2017). The library was made by the immunoSEQ multiplex PCR assay. As stored in TCRdb, this immuneACCESS dataset retains in-frame rearrangements with V and J assigned. A fraction of the clones does not appear; measured against another copy, unresolved V genes explain less than half of the discrepancy, and the remainder lacks a known reason. For this sample the table gives about 83,000 clones, of which 92% were detected only once. The ten largest clones represent 0.25% to 0.3% of the sample. The material sequenced was T cells isolated from PBMCs. The source of these receptors is a human donor in good health.

The chain carries TRBV28 and TRBJ1-2; 7 nucleotides line up with TRBD1. Trimming cost V 6 bases and J 4 bases; bases outside gene matches: 14. Germline CDR1 reads MDHEN; CDR2 reads SYDVKM. This CDR3 region has 16 residues. The CDR3 DNA sequence: TGTGCCAGCAGACATACCAGACAGGCAGGGGGCTATGGCTACACCTTC. Its protein is CASRHTRQAGGYGYTF.

The gene calls are TRBV13 and TRBJ2-1; perhaps TRBD1 as D (6 bases). This CDR3 contains 15 residues. Trimming took off 6 bases at V and 5 bases at J, with 17 bases between the two ends. Germline V gene sequence: CDR1 PRHDT, CDR2 FYEKMQ (reference sequence). The CDR3 nucleotides read TGTGCCAGCAGTCCCGCCGGAGACAGGCACAATGAGCAGTTCTTC. This codes for CASSPAGDRHNEQFF.

The gene calls are TRBV4-1 and TRBJ2-6, with D maybe TRBD2 (5 bases). Germline V gene sequence: CDR1 MGHRA, CDR2 YSYEKL. V lost 2 bases and J lost 4, with 9 bases in between. This CDR3 region has 15 residues. CDR3 in amino acids: CASSQIGVGANVLTF. The CDR3 nucleotides are TGCGCCAGCAGCCAAATCGGGGTAGGGGCCAACGTCCTGACTTTC.

The chain recombines TRBV5-4 with TRBJ2-7, with D possibly matching TRBD2 (6 bases). The germline V and J ends were trimmed by 2 bases and 6 bases, with 30 bases remaining between them. CDR3 length: 19 residues. The germline gives CDR1 SGHNT, CDR2 YYREEE (reference sequence). The CDR3 loop is CASSLIQGGRFVTPTEQYF. CDR3 nucleotide sequence: TGTGCCAGCAGCTTAATCCAGGGAGGCAGGTTCGTCACTCCCACCGAGCAGTACTTC. Complete variable domain (other parts from reference TRBV5-4 and TRBJ2-7): ETGVTQSPTHLIKTRGQQVTLRCSSQSGHNTVSWYQQALGQGPQFIFQYYREEENGRGNFPPRFSGLQFPNYSSELNVNALELDDSALYLCASSLIQGGRFVTPTEQYFGPGTRLTVT.

This clone was recorded once. The gene calls are TRBV5-1 and TRBJ1-1; D perhaps matches TRBD1 (5 bases). The CDR3 is 15 residues long. Trimming shortened V by 4 bases and J by 0 bases, and 13 bases separated the two germline ends. CDR1 SGHRS and CDR2 YFSETQ come from the germline V gene. The CDR3 sequence is CASSRDSSMNTEAFF. The DNA of the CDR3 is TGCGCCAGCAGCCGCGACAGTTCCATGAACACTGAAGCTTTCTTT.

The rearrangement uses TRBV4-2 and TRBJ2-2; 8 nucleotides agree with TRBD2. The CDR3 is 14 amino acids. Germline V gene lookup returns CDR1 LGHNA and CDR2 YNFKEQ. J was trimmed by 7 bases and V by 8 bases; bases with no gene match: 9. CDR3 nucleotide sequence: TGTGCCAGCTCTTCGGGGGGGCCCCTCGGGGAGCTGTTTTTT. Translation: CASSSGGPLGELFF.

This clone was detected only once. V is TRBV7-6 and J is TRBJ2-1, with D hard to call. V shed 3 bases and J shed 8 bases, with 5 bases lying between them. This CDR3 has 11 residues. Germline V gene lookup returns CDR1 SGHVS and CDR2 FNYEAQ. For the CDR3, the DNA is TGTGCCAGCAGCTTGAGCGATGAGCAGTTCTTC. Its protein product is CASSLSDEQFF.

J is TRBJ2-2 and V is TRBV5-6; perhaps TRBD2 as D (5 bases). Trimming left V 9 bases short and J 8 bases short, with 11 bases between. The CDR3 consists of 11 residues. Germline CDR1 reads SGHDT; CDR2 reads YYEEEE. CDR3 DNA: TGTGCCACTCACGGACTGGGGGAGCTGTTTTTT. Encoded protein: CATHGLGELFF.

The chain joins TRBV11-2 to TRBJ2-3, with D perhaps matching TRBD1 (5 bases). There are 15 residues in the CDR3. V was clipped by 6 bases and J by 5 bases, with 18 bases between them. Germline loops: CDR1 SGHAT, CDR2 FQNNGV. The DNA for the CDR3 is TGTGCCAGCAGACGCCTGCTAGTAGGGGAAGATACGCAGTATTTT. Protein product: CASRRLLVGEDTQYF.

This chain joins TRBV5-1 and TRBJ2-1; 11 bases fit TRBD1. This CDR3 has 15 amino acids. With 3 bases clipped from V and 7 bases from J, the junction kept 6 bases outside the gene matches. Looked up from germline, CDR1 is SGHRS and CDR2 is YFSETQ. CDR3 loop: CASSSGGTGGNEQFF. DNA for the CDR3: TGCGCCAGCAGCTCTGGGGGGACAGGGGGAAATGAGCAGTTCTTC.

The V and J genes are TRBV5-1 and TRBJ2-3, with 8 bases aligning to TRBD2. Germline V gene data show CDR1 as SGHRS and CDR2 as YFSETQ. This CDR3 is built from 16 residues. With V trimmed by 0 bases and J by 2 bases, 5 bases remained unmatched. CDR3 amino acids: CASSLVARGDTDTQYF. In nucleotides, the CDR3 is TGCGCCAGCAGCTTGGTAGCGCGGGGGGACACAGATACGCAGTATTTT.

This rearrangement joins TRBV15 to TRBJ2-1; 9 positions agree with TRBD2. The CDR3 sequence is 22 residues long. Trimming took 1 base from V and 1 from J; bases not matched to a gene: 20. Germline V lookup: CDR1 LNHNV, CDR2 YYDKDF (reference sequence). CDR3 in amino acids: CATSRVLISVLAGIRSYNEQFF. The CDR3 DNA sequence: TGTGCCACCAGCAGAGTACTAATCTCGGTTCTAGCGGGGATCCGTTCCTACAATGAGCAGTTCTTC.

A single count supports this clone. The chain uses TRBV2 and TRBJ2-1; tentatively, D is TRBD1 (5 bases). V gave up 5 bases and J gave up 4 bases, with 9 bases separating them. The germline V gene has CDR1 SNHLY and CDR2 FYNNEI. The CDR3 length is 13 residues. The CDR3 DNA sequence: TGTGCCAGCAGTCCAGGGCCATACAATGAGCAGTTCTTC. Its translation is CASSPGPYNEQFF.

The chain carries TRBV6-6 and TRBJ1-3; tentatively, D is TRBD1 (5 bases). Per germline, CDR1 MNHNY and CDR2 SVGAGI (reference sequence). V dropped 7 bases and J dropped 9 bases, with 16 bases sitting between them. CDR3 length: 13 amino acids. The CDR3 is CASTLQESRTIYF. The CDR3 nucleotides read TGTGCCAGCACCTTACAGGAATCACGCACCATATATTTT.

This clone was observed once. The rearrangement uses TRBV2 and TRBJ2-7; 10 nucleotides line up with TRBD2. The J segment lost 1 base and the V segment lost 8 bases, leaving 8 bases of the junction unmatched. The CDR3 consists of 15 residues. Germline lookup yields CDR1 SNHLY and CDR2 FYNNEI. CDR3 coding DNA: TGTGCCAGCCAATGGACTAGCGGAACTTCCTACGAGCAGTACTTC. It yields the protein CASQWTSGTSYEQYF. The whole variable domain, remainder taken from reference TRBV2 and TRBJ2-7, is EPEVTQTPSHQVTQMGQEVILRCVPISNHLYFYWYRQILGQKVEFLVSFYNNEISEKSEIFDDQFSVERPDGSNFTLKIRSTKLEDSAMYFCASQWTSGTSYEQYFGPGTRLTVT.

This clone was picked up a small number of times. The chain carries TRBV19 and TRBJ1-4; D remains ambiguous. Germline CDR1 LNHDA, CDR2 SQIVND (reference sequence). The CDR3 is 12 amino acids. Trimming took 3 bases from V and 8 from J, leaving 7 bases between them. CDR3 DNA: TGTGCCAGTAGTATTAGCGTCGAAAAACTGTTTTTT. Residues: CASSISVEKLFF. Using reference TRBV19 and TRBJ1-4 for the parts outside the CDR3, the full variable domain is DGGITQSPKYLFRKEGQNVTLSCEQNLNHDAMYWYRQDPGQGLRLIYYSQIVNDFQKGDIAEGYSVSREKKESFPLTVTSAQKNPTAFYLCASSISVEKLFFGSGTQLSVL.

In its sample, this clone was seen many times. CDR3 in DNA: TGTGCCAGCAGTAAACAGGAGGGGCTTTTGAAACTGTTTTTT. As protein: CASSKQEGLLKLFF. The chain carries TRBV6-5 and TRBJ1-4, with a possible D match to TRBD1 (5 bases). The germline gives CDR1 MNHEY, CDR2 SVGAGI. With 5 bases removed from V and 11 bases from J, the gap between germline ends came to 18 bases. The CDR3 sequence is 14 residues long.

The V call is TRBV7-8, the J call TRBJ2-6; maybe TRBD1 (6 bases). Per the germline V gene, CDR1 is SGHVS and CDR2 is FQNEAQ. The V end was cut by 0 bases, the J end by 0 bases, with 18 bases between. The CDR3 is made up of 20 amino acids. This CDR3 reads CASSLAKSRDKYSGANVLTF. DNA of the CDR3: TGTGCCAGCAGCTTAGCGAAATCCCGGGACAAATACTCTGGGGCCAACGTCCTGACTTTC.